The 20 T cell receptor beta chains given below trace back to one sample, sequenced in a study of response to subunit inactivated influenza vaccine. TCRdb ran MiXCR on the RT-PCR reads and lists one entry per CDR3 protein. In the table there are approximately 290,000 distinct CDR3 sequences, 22% of which are singletons. Source: PBMCs from blood, taken 21 months after vaccination. The receptors here all came from a man aged 50-75 years who received an inactivated influenza vaccine.

CDR3 nucleotides: TGCAGTGCCCCGCTGGGGGGGAGCACAGATACGCAGTATTTT. It is translated as CSAPLGGSTDTQYF. V and J are TRBV20-1 and TRBJ2-3; 7 bases agree with TRBD2. The CDR3 consists of 14 residues. J was trimmed by 0 bases and V by 6 bases; bases with no gene match: 6. From germline, CDR1 is DFQATT and CDR2 SNEGSKA (reference sequence).

This clonotype occurred a few times. J is TRBJ2-3 and V is TRBV7-8; D not certain. This CDR3 region has 15 residues. V lost 0 bases, J lost 3 bases, and 10 bases lay in between. CDR1 is SGHVS and CDR2 is FQNEAQ in the germline V gene. CDR3 nucleotides: TGTGCCAGCAGCTTAGCAGCCTGGAGAACAGATACGCAGTATTTT. This gives the protein CASSLAAWRTDTQYF.

This clonotype was counted only a few times. The rearrangement links TRBV7-2 to TRBJ2-1, with unresolved D. Germline values: CDR1 SGHTA, CDR2 FQGNSA. Trimming cost V 5 bases and J 0 bases, with 11 bases left between them. The CDR3 totals 15 residues. CDR3 DNA sequence: TGTGCCAGCAGCCAAGCCTATAGCTCCTACAATGAGCAGTTCTTC. Encoded protein: CASSQAYSSYNEQFF.

This clonotype came up a few times. The chain carries TRBV11-2 and TRBJ2-3; 12 nucleotides line up with TRBD2. Trimming at V came to 4 bases and at J to 8 bases, leaving 16 bases not matched to a gene. Germline lookup yields CDR1 SGHAT and CDR2 FQNNGV. The CDR3 is made up of 18 amino acids. This CDR3 reads CASSSGPSGGALIGTQYF. For the CDR3, the DNA is TGTGCCAGCAGCTCAGGTCCTAGCGGGGGGGCCCTTATTGGTACGCAGTATTTT.

This clonotype was detected a few times. V usage is TRBV5-4 and J usage is TRBJ1-1, with D unclear. CDR3 length: 15 amino acids. The ends were cut back, 2 bases at V and 0 bases at J, with 11 bases in the middle. Per germline, CDR1 SGHNT and CDR2 YYREEE (reference sequence). CDR3 region: CASSFASVVNTEAFF. The CDR3 region has the DNA TGTGCCAGCAGCTTTGCCTCGGTCGTGAACACTGAAGCTTTCTTT.

The chain links TRBV20-1 to TRBJ1-1; D not certain. V lost 0 bases and J 1 base, leaving 6 bases between the germline ends. Germline CDR1 DFQATT, CDR2 SNEGSKA (reference sequence). CDR3 size: 13 residues. The CDR3 DNA follows: TGCAGTGCTAGAGATGCCCGGAACACTGAAGCTTTCTTT. It specifies CSARDARNTEAFF.

This clonotype occurred a few times. The chain has TRBV5-1 and TRBJ1-5; D is possibly TRBD1 (6 bases). The germline V gene has CDR1 SGHRS and CDR2 YFSETQ. The CDR3 is 15 amino acids. V was trimmed by 4 bases and J by 9 bases, leaving 20 bases between them. The CDR3 is CASSEDSSLSGPQHF. The CDR3, as DNA: TGCGCCAGCAGCGAGGACAGCTCCTTATCGGGGCCCCAGCATTTT.

This clonotype was found a few times. This rearrangement joins TRBV29-1 to TRBJ2-1; 11 bases agree with TRBD2. V gave up 0 bases and J gave up 6 bases; unmatched junction bases: 16. CDR3 length: 19 residues. Germline CDR1 SQVTM, CDR2 ANQGSEA. CDR3 sequence reads: CSVEDYLAGGSSVRNEQFF. The CDR3 DNA sequence: TGCAGCGTTGAAGATTATTTAGCGGGAGGGTCTTCCGTCCGCAATGAGCAGTTCTTC.

This clonotype has only a few counts. This sequence joins TRBV12-3 or TRBV12-4 and TRBJ1-5, with TRBD1 as a possible D gene (5 bases). V lost 9 bases, J lost 4 bases, and 16 bases lay in between. CDR3 size: 14 residues. CDR3 sequence: CASQTSGLNQPQHF. For the CDR3, the DNA is TGTGCCAGTCAAACCTCGGGACTAAATCAGCCCCAGCATTTT.

This clonotype has just one count. The chain has TRBV12-3 or TRBV12-4 and TRBJ2-5; D remains unclear. V lost 4 bases to trimming and J lost 2 bases, with 8 bases between them. The CDR3 extends over 13 amino acids. For the CDR3, the DNA is TGTGCCAGCAGTTCCCATATTCAAGAGACCCAGTACTTC. Translated, it gives CASSSHIQETQYF.

V is TRBV6-2 or TRBV6-3 and J is TRBJ2-1; 7 positions match TRBD1. The CDR3 consists of 18 residues. V shed 2 bases and J 3 bases; nucleotides not matched to a gene: 13. In germline, CDR1 is MNHEY, CDR2 SVGEGT. The CDR3 sequence: CASSYPPDRSVVYNEQFF. DNA for the CDR3: TGTGCCAGCAGTTACCCCCCGGACAGGTCAGTTGTCTACAATGAGCAGTTCTTC.

This clonotype was seen only a few times. The rearrangement links TRBV7-2 to TRBJ1-5, with D hard to call. Germline CDR1 SGHTA, CDR2 FQGNSA. Trimming took off 5 bases at V and 8 bases at J, with 10 bases between the two ends. The CDR3 is 12 residues long. CDR3 sequence reads: CASSQYNEPQHF. CDR3 nucleotides: TGTGCCAGCAGCCAGTATAATGAGCCCCAGCATTTT.

This clonotype was found many times. The CDR3: CASTLQGGSAEAFF. The DNA of the CDR3 is TGTGCCAGCACTCTACAGGGGGGGAGTGCTGAAGCTTTCTTT. This chain joins TRBV12-3 or TRBV12-4 and TRBJ1-1; the match to TRBD1 covers 8 bases. The CDR3 covers 14 residues. The junction had 10 bases not matched to a gene; V was cut back by 7 bases and J by 6 bases.

The chain links TRBV5-1 to TRBJ2-3; TRBD1 matches 8 bases. Germline CDR1 reads SGHRS; CDR2 reads YFSETQ. V was clipped by 4 bases and J by 1 base; unmatched bases: 5. CDR3 size: 15 residues. This chain's CDR3 is CASSIGQGGTDTQYF. The CDR3 nucleotides are TGCGCCAGCAGCATCGGACAGGGAGGCACAGATACGCAGTATTTT.

This clonotype was seen a handful of times. The rearrangement uses TRBV20-1 and TRBJ2-1; D possibly corresponds to TRBD2 (5 bases). In germline, CDR1 is DFQATT, CDR2 SNEGSKA (reference sequence). V was cut by 4 bases and J by 0 bases, with 10 bases left in between. The CDR3 consists of 14 residues. DNA for the CDR3: TGCAGTGCTATGAGAGGGAGCTCCTACAATGAGCAGTTCTTC. Translating gives CSAMRGSSYNEQFF.

The sample holds a few counts of this clonotype. The chain links TRBV18 to TRBJ2-3; D not certain. Germline CDR1 reads KGHSH; CDR2 reads LQKENI. This CDR3 spans 11 amino acids. Trimming pared 5 bases from V and 2 bases from J, leaving 2 bases between. CDR3 region: CASSDTDTQYF. DNA for the CDR3: TGTGCCAGCTCAGACACAGATACGCAGTATTTT.

The chain carries TRBV6-2 or TRBV6-3 and TRBJ2-5; D gene unclear. The germline V gene has CDR1 MNHEY and CDR2 SVGEGT. The CDR3 loop spans 15 amino acids. V shed 2 bases and J shed 2 bases, with 12 bases lying between them. The CDR3 nucleotides read TGTGCCAGCAGTTACAACACGGCAAATCAAGAGACCCAGTACTTC. The encoded protein is CASSYNTANQETQYF.

This clonotype was seen ten or more times. The genes are TRBV6-5 and TRBJ1-6, with 9 bases matching TRBD1. The CDR3 totals 15 residues. V shed 0 bases, J shed 7 bases, and the junction held 1 base outside the gene matches. Per the germline V gene, CDR1 is MNHEY and CDR2 is SVGAGI. CDR3 in DNA: TGTGCCAGCAGTTACTCTGGGACAGGGAATTCACCCCTCCACTTT. It translates to CASSYSGTGNSPLHF.

This clonotype occurred a few times. The chain is built from TRBV7-2 and TRBJ2-7; D is ambiguous. Germline-derived CDR1 and CDR2 are SGHTA and FQGNSA. V lost 2 bases and J lost 4, with 15 bases in between. This CDR3 has 15 residues. The CDR3 sequence is CASSLLIDRPYEQYF. In nucleotides, the CDR3 is TGTGCCAGCAGCTTACTTATCGACCGCCCGTACGAGCAGTACTTC.

Regarding this clonotype: At one end the junction does not follow the germline gene, possibly because of a read error. The V gene is TRBV29-1, the J gene TRBJ2-7; 9 nucleotides agree with TRBD2. Germline V lookup: CDR1 SQVTM, CDR2 ANQGSEA. This CDR3 has 14 residues. This CDR3 reads CSAGAGTSSDEQYF. The CDR3 DNA follows: TGCAGCGCCGGAGCCGGGACTAGCTCCGACGAGCAGTACTTC.